This paragraph reports one TCR beta chain. Antigen specificity is unknown. In germline, CDR1 is GTSNPN, CDR2 SVGIG (reference sequence). Trimming cost V 2 bases and J 9 bases, with 14 bases left between them. The CDR3 extends over 12 amino acids. This entry is derived from a study of cytomegalovirus exposure and HLA in healthy donors. Notes on the study in general: CMV serostatus alone was available as immune exposure information.

This PCR relied on a set of 60 Vbeta primers and 13 Jbeta primers. Produced via immunoSEQ multiplex PCR; TCRdb's table is partial and in-frame only. The sample includes over 150,000 clones, approximately 81% of them seen just once. The chain uses TRBV30 and TRBJ2-7; D perhaps matches TRBD2 (6 bases). The receptor comes from a boy aged 2 to 10 in good health and CMV-seronegative. Sequences were obtained from PBMCs. The chain's CDR3 is CAWSRDWHGQYF. Written as DNA, the CDR3 is TGTGCCTGGAGTCGGGACTGGCACGGGCAGTACTTC.